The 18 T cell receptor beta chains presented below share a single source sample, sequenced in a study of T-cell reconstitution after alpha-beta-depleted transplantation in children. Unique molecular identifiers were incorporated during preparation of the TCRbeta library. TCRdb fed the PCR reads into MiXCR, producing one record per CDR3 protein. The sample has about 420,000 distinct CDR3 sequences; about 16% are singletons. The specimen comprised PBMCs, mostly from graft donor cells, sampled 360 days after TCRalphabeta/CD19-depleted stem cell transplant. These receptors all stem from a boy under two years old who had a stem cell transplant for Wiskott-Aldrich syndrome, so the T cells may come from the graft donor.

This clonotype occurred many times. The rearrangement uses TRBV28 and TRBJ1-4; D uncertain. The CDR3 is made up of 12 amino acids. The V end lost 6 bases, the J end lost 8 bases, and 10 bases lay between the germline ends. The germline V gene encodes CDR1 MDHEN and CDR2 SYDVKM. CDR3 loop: CASSLPREKLFF. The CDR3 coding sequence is TGTGCCAGCAGCCTACCGAGGGAAAAACTGTTTTTT.

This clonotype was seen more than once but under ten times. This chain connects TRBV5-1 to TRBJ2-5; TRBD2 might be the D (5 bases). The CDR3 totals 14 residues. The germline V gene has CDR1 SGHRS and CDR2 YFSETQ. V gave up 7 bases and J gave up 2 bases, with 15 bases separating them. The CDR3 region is CASQWGVGQETQYF. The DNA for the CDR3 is TGCGCCAGCCAGTGGGGAGTGGGACAAGAGACCCAGTACTTC.

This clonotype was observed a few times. The CDR3 spells CASSIRGQGYEQYF. The DNA of the CDR3 is TGCGCCAGCAGCATACGGGGGCAGGGGTACGAGCAGTACTTC. The chain has TRBV5-1 and TRBJ2-7; the D call may be TRBD1 or TRBD2 (6 bases each). The V end was cut by 4 bases, the J end by 4 bases, with 15 bases between. Germline CDR1 reads SGHRS; CDR2 reads YFSETQ. The CDR3 is made up of 14 amino acids. The complete variable domain, with remaining parts taken from reference TRBV5-1 and TRBJ2-7, reads KAGVTQTPRYLIKTRGQQVTLSCSPISGHRSVSWYQQTPGQGLQFLFEYFSETQRNKGNFPGRFSGRQFSNSRSEMNVSTLELGDSALYLCASSIRGQGYEQYFGPGTRLTVT.

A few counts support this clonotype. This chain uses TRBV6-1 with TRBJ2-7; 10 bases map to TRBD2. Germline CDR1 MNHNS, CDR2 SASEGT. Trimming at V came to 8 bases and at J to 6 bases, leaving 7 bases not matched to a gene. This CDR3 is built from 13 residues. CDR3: CASQVAGGVEQYF. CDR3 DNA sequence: TGTGCCAGCCAGGTAGCGGGAGGAGTCGAGCAGTACTTC.

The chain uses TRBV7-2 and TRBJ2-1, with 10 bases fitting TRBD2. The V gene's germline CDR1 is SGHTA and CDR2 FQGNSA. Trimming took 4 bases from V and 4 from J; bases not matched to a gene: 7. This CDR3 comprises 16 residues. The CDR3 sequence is CASSSVSGRVYNEQFF. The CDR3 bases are TGTGCCAGCAGCTCCGTGAGCGGGAGGGTTTACAATGAGCAGTTCTTC.

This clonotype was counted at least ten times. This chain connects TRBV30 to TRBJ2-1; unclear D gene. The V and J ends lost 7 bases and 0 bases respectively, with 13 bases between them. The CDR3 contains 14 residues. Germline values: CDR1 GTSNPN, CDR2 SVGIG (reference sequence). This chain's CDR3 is CASPDQSSYNEQFF. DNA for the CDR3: TGTGCCTCTCCGGACCAGAGCTCCTACAATGAGCAGTTCTTC.

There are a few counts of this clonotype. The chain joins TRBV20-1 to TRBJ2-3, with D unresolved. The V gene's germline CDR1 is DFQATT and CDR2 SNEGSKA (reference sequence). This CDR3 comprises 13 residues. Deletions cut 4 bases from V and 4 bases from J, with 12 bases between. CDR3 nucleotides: TGCAGTGCTATCATTCTTAGAGCAGATACGCAGTATTTT. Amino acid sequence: CSAIILRADTQYF.

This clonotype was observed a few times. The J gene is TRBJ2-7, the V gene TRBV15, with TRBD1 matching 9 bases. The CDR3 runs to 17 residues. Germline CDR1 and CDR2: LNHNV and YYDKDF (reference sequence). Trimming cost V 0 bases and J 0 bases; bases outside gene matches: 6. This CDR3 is CATSRDWGQGPSYEQYF. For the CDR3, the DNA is TGTGCCACCAGCAGAGATTGGGGACAGGGTCCCTCCTACGAGCAGTACTTC.

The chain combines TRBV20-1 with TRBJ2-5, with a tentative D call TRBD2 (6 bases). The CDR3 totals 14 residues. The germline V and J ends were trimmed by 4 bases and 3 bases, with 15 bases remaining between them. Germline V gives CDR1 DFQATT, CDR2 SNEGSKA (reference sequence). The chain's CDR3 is CSATWDLRKETQYF. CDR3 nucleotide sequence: TGCAGTGCTACTTGGGACTTGAGAAAAGAGACCCAGTACTTC.

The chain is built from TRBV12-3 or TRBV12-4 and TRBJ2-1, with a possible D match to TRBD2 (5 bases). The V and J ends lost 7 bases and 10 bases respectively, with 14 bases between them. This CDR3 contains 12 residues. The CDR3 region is CASNYGPGEQFF. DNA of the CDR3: TGTGCCAGCAATTACGGACCGGGGGAGCAGTTCTTC.

CDR3 in DNA: TGTGCCAGCAGCCCGTCCGCCAGGGACGCCAAAAACATTCAGTACTTC. Its protein product is CASSPSARDAKNIQYF. The V gene is TRBV7-9, the J gene TRBJ2-4; D is perhaps TRBD1 or TRBD2 (5 bases each). V lost 5 bases, J lost 1 base, and 15 bases lay in between. Germline V gene lookup returns CDR1 SEHNR and CDR2 FQNEAQ (reference sequence). This CDR3 is built from 16 residues. Supplemented by reference TRBV7-9 and TRBJ2-4, the full variable domain reads DTGVSQNPRHKITKRGQNVTFRCDPISEHNRLYWYRQTLGQGPEFLTYFQNEAQLEKSRLLSDRFSAERPKGSFSTLEIQRTEQGDSAMYLCASSPSARDAKNIQYFGAGTRLSVL.

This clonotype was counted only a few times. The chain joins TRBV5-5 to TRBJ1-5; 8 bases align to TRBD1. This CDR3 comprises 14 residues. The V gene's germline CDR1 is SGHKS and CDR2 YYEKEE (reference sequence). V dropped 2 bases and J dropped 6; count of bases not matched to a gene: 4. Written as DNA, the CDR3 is TGTGCCAGCAGCTTTAGCAGGGGGCTTCAGCCCCAGCATTTT. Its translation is CASSFSRGLQPQHF.

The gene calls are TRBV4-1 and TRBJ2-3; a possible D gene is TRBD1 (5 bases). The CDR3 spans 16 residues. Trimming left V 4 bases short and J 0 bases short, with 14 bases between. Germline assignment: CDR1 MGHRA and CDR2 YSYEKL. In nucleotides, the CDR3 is TGCGCCAGCAGCCCCTTCAGGGCGAGGAGCACAGATACGCAGTATTTT. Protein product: CASSPFRARSTDTQYF.

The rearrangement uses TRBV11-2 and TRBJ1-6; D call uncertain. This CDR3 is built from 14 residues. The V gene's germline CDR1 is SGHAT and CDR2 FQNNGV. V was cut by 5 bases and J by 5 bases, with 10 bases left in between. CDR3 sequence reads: CASSLRGDNSPLHF. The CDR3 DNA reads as TGTGCCAGCAGCCTCCGCGGCGATAATTCACCCCTCCACTTT.

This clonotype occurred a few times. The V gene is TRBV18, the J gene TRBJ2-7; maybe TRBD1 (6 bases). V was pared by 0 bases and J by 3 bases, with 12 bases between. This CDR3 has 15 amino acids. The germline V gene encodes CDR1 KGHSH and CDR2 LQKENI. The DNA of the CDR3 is TGTGCCAGCTCACCACCGAACCAGGGGAACTACGAGCAGTACTTC. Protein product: CASSPPNQGNYEQYF.

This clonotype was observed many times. The DNA of the CDR3 is TGCGCCAGCAGCTTCAGGGCTACCGGGGAGCTGTTTTTT. This encodes CASSFRATGELFF. The chain joins TRBV5-1 to TRBJ2-2, with a tentative D call TRBD1 (5 bases). In germline, CDR1 is SGHRS, CDR2 YFSETQ. The CDR3 loop spans 13 amino acids. V dropped 2 bases and J dropped 5 bases, with 7 bases sitting between them.

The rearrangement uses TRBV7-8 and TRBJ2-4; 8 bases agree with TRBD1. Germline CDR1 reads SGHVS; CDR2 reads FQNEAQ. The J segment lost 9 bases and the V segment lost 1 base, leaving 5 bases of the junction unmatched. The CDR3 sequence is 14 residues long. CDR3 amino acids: CASSLGTGSAIQYF. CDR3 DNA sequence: TGTGCCAGCAGCTTAGGGACAGGGTCGGCCATTCAGTACTTC.

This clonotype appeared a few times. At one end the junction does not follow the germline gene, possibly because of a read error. CDR3 coding DNA: TGTGCCAGCAGTTACTGGGGGGACAGGGTGACGTTC. Translating it yields CASSYWGDRVTF. The V and J genes are TRBV6-2 or TRBV6-3 and TRBJ2-5, with 9 bases matching TRBD1. This CDR3 region has 12 residues. Germline V lookup: CDR1 MNHEY, CDR2 SVGEGT.